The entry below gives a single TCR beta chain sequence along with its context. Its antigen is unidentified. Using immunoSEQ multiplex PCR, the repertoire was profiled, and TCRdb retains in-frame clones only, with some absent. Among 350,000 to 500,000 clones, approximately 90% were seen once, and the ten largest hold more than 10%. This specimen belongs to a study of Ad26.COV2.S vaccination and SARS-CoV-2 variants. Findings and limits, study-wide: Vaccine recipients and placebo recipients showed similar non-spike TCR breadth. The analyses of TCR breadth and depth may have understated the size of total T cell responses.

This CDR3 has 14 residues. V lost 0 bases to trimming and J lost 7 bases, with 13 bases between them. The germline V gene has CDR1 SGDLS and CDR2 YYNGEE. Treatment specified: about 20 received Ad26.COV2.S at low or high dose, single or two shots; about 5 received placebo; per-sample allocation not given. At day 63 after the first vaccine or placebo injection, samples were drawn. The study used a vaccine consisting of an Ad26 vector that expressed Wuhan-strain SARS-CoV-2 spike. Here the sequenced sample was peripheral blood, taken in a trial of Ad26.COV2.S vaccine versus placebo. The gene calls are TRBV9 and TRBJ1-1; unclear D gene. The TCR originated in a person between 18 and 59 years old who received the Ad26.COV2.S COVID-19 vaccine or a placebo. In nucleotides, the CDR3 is TGTGCCAGCAGCGTAGACCTCCAGGTGGGTGAAGCTTTCTTT. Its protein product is CASSVDLQVGEAFF.